This TCR beta chain was sequenced during a study of neurological immune-mediated disorders. Points from the study as a whole: Whereas HTLV-1-associated myelopathy showed the most TCR clonal expansion, multiple sclerosis showed the least, with levels below those of healthy controls. Subjects shared no identical expanded-clone CDR3 amino acid sequences, suggesting private TCR-beta repertoires in all groups.

CDR3 length: 14 residues. CDR1 is SGHRS and CDR2 is YFSETQ in the germline V gene. The J segment lost 8 bases and the V segment lost 2 bases, leaving 3 bases of the junction unmatched. The time point: technical triplicate 3. The sorted libraries were prepared using around 980,000 CD4+ or CD8+ T cells that had themselves been sorted. From the 5' RACE reads, TCRdb called clonotypes with MiXCR, one entry per CDR3 protein. The sample lists more than 25,000 distinct CDR3 sequences, about 17% occurring once. Many counts were recorded for this clonotype. As yet, its antigen is unknown. The rearrangement links TRBV5-1 to TRBJ1-4, with 10 bases that match TRBD1. The sample comprised CD4+ T cells from blood. The TCR sequence derives from a female donor with HTLV-1-associated myelopathy (HAM/TSP). Written as DNA, the CDR3 is TGCGCCAGCAGCTTAGGGACAGGGGCGGAAAAACTGTTTTTT. The encoded protein is CASSLGTGAEKLFF.